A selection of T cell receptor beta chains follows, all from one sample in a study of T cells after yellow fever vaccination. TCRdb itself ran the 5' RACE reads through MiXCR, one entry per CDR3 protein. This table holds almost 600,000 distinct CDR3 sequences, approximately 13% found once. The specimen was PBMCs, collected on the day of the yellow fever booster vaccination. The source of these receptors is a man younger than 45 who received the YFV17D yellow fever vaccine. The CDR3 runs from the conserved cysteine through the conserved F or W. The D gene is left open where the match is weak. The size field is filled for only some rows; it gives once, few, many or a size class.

CDR3: CASSLVVGPYNEQFF
DNA: TGTGCCAGCAGCTTAGTGGTTGGCCCCTACAATGAGCAGTTCTTC
D: NA
size: NA
V: TRBV7-2
J: TRBJ2-1
length: 15

CDR3: CASSSGLAGGPNIQYF
DNA: TGTGCCAGCAGCTCCGGACTAGCGGGAGGTCCAAACATTCAGTACTTC
D: TRBD2
size: NA
V: TRBV7-8
J: TRBJ2-4
length: 16

CDR3: CASSSSGTSSYNEQFF
DNA: TGTGCCAGCAGCTCGAGCGGGACTAGCTCCTACAATGAGCAGTTCTTC
D: TRBD2
size: few
V: TRBV7-8
J: TRBJ2-1
length: 16

CDR3: CAWQTSGSFTGELFF
DNA: TGTGCCTGGCAAACTAGCGGGAGTTTTACCGGGGAGCTGTTTTTT
D: TRBD2
size: NA
V: TRBV30
J: TRBJ2-2
length: 15

CDR3: CASSQTRETSGANVLTF
DNA: TGTGCCAGCAGCCAGACCCGAGAGACCTCTGGGGCCAACGTCCTGACTTTC
D: NA
size: few
V: TRBV6-1
J: TRBJ2-6
length: 17

CDR3: CSARTGTSTGELFF
DNA: TGCAGTGCTCGAACAGGGACGAGCACCGGGGAGCTGTTTTTT
D: NA
size: NA
V: TRBV20-1
J: TRBJ2-2
length: 14

CDR3: CASSYSLIGDEQFF
DNA: TGTGCCAGCAGTTACTCGTTGATAGGGGATGAGCAGTTCTTC
D: NA
size: few
V: TRBV6-5
J: TRBJ2-1
length: 14

CDR3: CASSPGGSLEQYF
DNA: TGTGCCAGCTCACCAGGCGGGAGTTTAGAGCAGTACTTC
D: TRBD2
size: NA
V: TRBV18
J: TRBJ2-7
length: 13

CDR3: CASSYSLDRDTATYEQYF
DNA: TGTGCCAGCAGTTACTCGTTGGATAGGGACACGGCTACCTACGAGCAGTACTTC
D: NA
size: NA
V: TRBV6-2/TRBV6-3
J: TRBJ2-7
length: 18

CDR3: CASSLLADSQGIQYF
DNA: TGTGCCAGCAGCCTACTCGCCGACAGCCAGGGCATTCAGTACTTC
D: NA
size: few
V: TRBV11-2
J: TRBJ2-4
length: 15

CDR3: CASSVTPRQNNEKLFF
DNA: TGTGCCAGCAGCGTAACCCCGAGACAGAATAATGAAAAACTGTTTTTT
D: NA
size: few
V: TRBV9
J: TRBJ1-4
length: 16

CDR3: CASSLALTQSIFDEQYF
DNA: TGCGCCAGCAGCTTGGCCTTGACCCAGTCCATCTTTGACGAGCAGTACTTC
D: NA
size: NA
V: TRBV5-1
J: TRBJ2-7
length: 17

CDR3: CASSRASSYEQYF
DNA: TGCGCCAGCAGCCGCGCGAGCTCCTACGAGCAGTACTTC
D: NA
size: NA
V: TRBV4-1
J: TRBJ2-7
length: 13

CDR3: CSASAAMNTEAFF
DNA: TGCAGTGCTAGCGCAGCTATGAACACTGAAGCTTTCTTT
D: NA
size: many
V: TRBV20-1
J: TRBJ1-1
length: 13

CDR3: CASSGSGRFYNEQFF
DNA: TGTGCCAGCAGCGGGAGCGGGAGGTTTTACAATGAGCAGTTCTTC
D: TRBD2
size: NA
V: TRBV2
J: TRBJ2-1
length: 15

CDR3: CASSSPGQTTGELFF
DNA: TGTGCCAGCAGTTCCCCAGGACAGACGACCGGGGAGCTGTTTTTT
D: NA
size: few
V: TRBV12-3/TRBV12-4
J: TRBJ2-2
length: 15

CDR3: CASSPDQPQHF
DNA: TGTGCCAGCAGCCCCGATCAGCCCCAGCATTTT
D: NA
size: NA
V: TRBV27
J: TRBJ1-5
length: 11

CDR3: CSVLRVGAFF
DNA: TGCAGCGTTCTAAGAGTAGGGGCTTTCTTT
D: NA
size: NA
V: TRBV29-1
J: TRBJ1-1
length: 10

CDR3: CSARSQGGTDTQYF
DNA: TGCAGTGCTAGGAGTCAGGGCGGCACAGATACGCAGTATTTT
D: NA
size: NA
V: TRBV20-1
J: TRBJ2-3
length: 14

CDR3: CASRSSGTPRNEQYF
DNA: TGTGCCAGCAGGTCTAGCGGAACCCCGAGGAACGAGCAGTACTTC
D: TRBD2
size: NA
V: TRBV7-9
J: TRBJ2-7
length: 15

CDR3: CASSFYIRGGDTQYF
DNA: TGTGCCAGCAGTTTCTACATTCGGGGGGGAGATACGCAGTATTTT
D: TRBD2
size: few
V: TRBV12-3/TRBV12-4
J: TRBJ2-3
length: 15

CDR3: CASSFNGRGVYEQYF
DNA: TGTGCCAGCAGCTTTAACGGGAGGGGCGTCTACGAGCAGTACTTC
D: TRBD2
size: NA
V: TRBV7-2
J: TRBJ2-7
length: 15

CDR3: CASSEFGYNNEQFF
DNA: TGTGCCAGCAGTGAGTTCGGCTACAACAATGAGCAGTTCTTC
D: NA
size: NA
V: TRBV6-4
J: TRBJ2-1
length: 14

CDR3: CSAKGEQTYEQYF
DNA: TGCAGTGCTAAGGGCGAGCAAACCTACGAGCAGTACTTC
D: NA
size: NA
V: TRBV20-1
J: TRBJ2-7
length: 13

CDR3: CASRTSGLAGGQISYEQYF
DNA: TGTGCCAGCAGAACATCCGGACTAGCGGGAGGCCAGATCTCCTACGAGCAGTACTTC
D: TRBD2
size: few
V: TRBV2
J: TRBJ2-7
length: 19

CDR3: CASSSERGPYNEQFF
DNA: TGTGCCAGCAGCTCTGAACGGGGACCCTACAATGAGCAGTTCTTC
D: NA
size: few
V: TRBV7-9
J: TRBJ2-1
length: 15

CDR3: CSARDGGLNTEAFF
DNA: TGCAGTGCTAGAGATGGCGGTTTGAACACTGAAGCTTTCTTT
D: NA
size: few
V: TRBV20-1
J: TRBJ1-1
length: 14

CDR3: CASSLDRLAYAF
DNA: TGCGCCAGCAGCTTGGACCGACTAGCTTACGCGTTC
D: TRBD2
size: NA
V: TRBV5-1
J: TRBJ2-7
length: 12

CDR3: CASSLDSPNYEQYF
DNA: TGCGCCAGCAGCTTGGACTCCCCCAACTACGAGCAGTACTTC
D: NA
size: NA
V: TRBV5-1
J: TRBJ2-7
length: 14

CDR3: CASSDGTGELFF
DNA: TGTGCCAGCAGCGACGGGACCGGGGAGCTGTTTTTT
D: NA
size: many
V: TRBV9
J: TRBJ2-2
length: 12

CDR3: CSAPRSVLFTSWGYTF
DNA: TGCAGTGCCCCCCGGAGTGTTCTGTTTACATCCTGGGGCTACACCTTC
D: NA
size: NA
V: TRBV20-1
J: TRBJ1-2
length: 16

CDR3: CASSLEQYPSYEQYF
DNA: TGTGCCAGCAGCCTGGAACAGTACCCATCCTACGAGCAGTACTTC
D: NA
size: few
V: TRBV7-8
J: TRBJ2-7
length: 15

CDR3: CASSLDGRGSPGELFF
DNA: TGTGCCAGCAGCTTAGACGGGAGAGGGAGTCCCGGGGAGCTGTTTTTT
D: NA
size: NA
V: TRBV7-2
J: TRBJ2-2
length: 16

CDR3: CASSPPRTGGPYEQYF
DNA: TGTGCCAGCAGTCCCCCCCGGACAGGGGGCCCCTACGAGCAGTACTTC
D: TRBD1
size: few
V: TRBV6-1
J: TRBJ2-7
length: 16

CDR3: CASLQDRWEETQYF
DNA: TGTGCCAGTCTTCAGGACAGGTGGGAAGAGACCCAGTACTTC
D: TRBD1
size: few
V: TRBV19
J: TRBJ2-5
length: 14

CDR3: CAISGPEGANQPQHF
DNA: TGTGCCATCAGTGGGCCGGAGGGGGCCAATCAGCCCCAGCATTTT
D: TRBD1
size: NA
V: TRBV10-3
J: TRBJ1-5
length: 15

CDR3: CASSGSGTIGAAQYF
DNA: TGTGCCAGCAGCGGTAGCGGGACCATCGGGGCGGCCCAGTACTTC
D: TRBD2
size: NA
V: TRBV5-4
J: TRBJ2-5
length: 15

CDR3: CASSIPLSSYEQYF
DNA: TGTGCCAGCAGCATACCACTGAGCTCCTACGAGCAGTACTTC
D: NA
size: few
V: TRBV7-2
J: TRBJ2-7
length: 14

CDR3: CATSKGGPPDQPQHF
DNA: TGTGCCACCAGCAAGGGGGGCCCCCCGGACCAGCCCCAGCATTTT
D: NA
size: NA
V: TRBV15
J: TRBJ1-5
length: 15

CDR3: CASSPGGRQPQHF
DNA: TGTGCCAGTAGTCCGGGGGGCAGACAGCCCCAGCATTTT
D: NA
size: NA
V: TRBV19
J: TRBJ1-5
length: 13

CDR3: CASSPGASYGYTF
DNA: TGTGCCAGCAGCCCAGGCGCCAGCTATGGCTACACCTTC
D: NA
size: NA
V: TRBV12-3/TRBV12-4
J: TRBJ1-2
length: 13